This is a list of T cell receptor beta chains from one sample in a study of T cell repertoires in cytomegalovirus infection. TCRdb called the reads again in MiXCR, with one record for every CDR3 protein. The sample records about 180,000 distinct CDR3 sequences, 17% being singletons. Sequencing used CD8+ T cells from PBMCs. These receptors were obtained from a human donor in good health (CMV status not recorded). Some clones in this sample may be carry-over from other donors' samples. CDR3s include the opening cysteine and the closing phenylalanine or tryptophan. Fields, in order: D gene, J gene, clone size, V gene, CDR3 DNA, CDR3 protein. The D gene is left open where the match is weak. Clone size is stated in some rows and not others, as once, few, many or a class when expanded.

d_gene: TRBD2; j_gene: TRBJ2-4; abundance: few; v_gene: TRBV7-9; CDR3nt: TGTGCCAGCAGCTTATCTCAGACCGGGAGGAAACACTTTCAGTACTTC; CDR3aa: CASSLSQTGRKHFQYF
d_gene: .; j_gene: TRBJ2-1; abundance: few; v_gene: TRBV27; CDR3nt: TGTGCCAGCAGTCCCCGTGGAGCGGGTGGTAATGAGCAGTTCTTC; CDR3aa: CASSPRGAGGNEQFF
d_gene: TRBD1; j_gene: TRBJ1-5; abundance: few; v_gene: TRBV7-6; CDR3nt: TGTGCCAGCGGACCAGGGGGGCAGCCCCAGCATTTT; CDR3aa: CASGPGGQPQHF
d_gene: TRBD2; j_gene: TRBJ2-7; abundance: .; v_gene: TRBV7-6; CDR3nt: TGTGCCAGCAGCTCTGAGAGCGGGGATTTGTACGAGCAGTACTTC; CDR3aa: CASSSESGDLYEQYF
d_gene: TRBD1; j_gene: TRBJ2-7; abundance: .; v_gene: TRBV6-2/TRBV6-3; CDR3nt: TGTGCCAGCAGCGCGATCCGGGACAGACACTACGAGCAGTACTTC; CDR3aa: CASSAIRDRHYEQYF
d_gene: .; j_gene: TRBJ2-1; abundance: few; v_gene: TRBV28; CDR3nt: TGTGCCAGCAGTTTATGGGGCAGGGGTAATGAGCAGTTCTTC; CDR3aa: CASSLWGRGNEQFF
d_gene: .; j_gene: TRBJ2-2; abundance: .; v_gene: TRBV7-7; CDR3nt: TGTGCTAGCAGCTTAGGGGCCGGGGTAGCCGGGAACACCGGGGAGCTGTTTTTT; CDR3aa: CASSLGAGVAGNTGELFF
d_gene: .; j_gene: TRBJ1-2; abundance: .; v_gene: TRBV6-2/TRBV6-3; CDR3nt: TGTGCCAGCAGTTACTCTTCATCGCAAGGCTACACCTTC; CDR3aa: CASSYSSSQGYTF
d_gene: TRBD1; j_gene: TRBJ1-1; abundance: few; v_gene: TRBV30; CDR3nt: TGTGCCTGGAGTGTTGGACAGGGCGACACTGAAGCTTTCTTT; CDR3aa: CAWSVGQGDTEAFF
d_gene: .; j_gene: TRBJ2-7; abundance: .; v_gene: TRBV2; CDR3nt: TGTGCCAGCAGTGGCTTGGACGGCTACGAGCAGTACTTC; CDR3aa: CASSGLDGYEQYF
d_gene: TRBD1; j_gene: TRBJ1-1; abundance: .; v_gene: TRBV5-5; CDR3nt: TGTGCCAGCAGCTTTCCCGGGACAGTGAACACTGAAGCTTTCTTT; CDR3aa: CASSFPGTVNTEAFF
d_gene: .; j_gene: TRBJ2-1; abundance: few; v_gene: TRBV6-2/TRBV6-3; CDR3nt: TGTGCCAGCAGCTCACTAACAGGGGGGGCCTACAATGAGCAGTTCTTC; CDR3aa: CASSSLTGGAYNEQFF
d_gene: .; j_gene: TRBJ2-5; abundance: .; v_gene: TRBV7-6; CDR3nt: TGTGCTAGCAGCTTAGAGCCCCAGGGTTGGGAGACCCAGTACTTC; CDR3aa: CASSLEPQGWETQYF
d_gene: .; j_gene: TRBJ2-5; abundance: .; v_gene: TRBV2; CDR3nt: TGTGCCAGCAGACTACTAGCCACGATGCAGGAGACCCAGTACTTC; CDR3aa: CASRLLATMQETQYF
d_gene: .; j_gene: TRBJ2-5; abundance: few; v_gene: TRBV7-8; CDR3nt: TGTGCCAGCAGCTTAGAAGTCCAGGTACAAGAGACCCAGTACTTC; CDR3aa: CASSLEVQVQETQYF
d_gene: .; j_gene: TRBJ2-7; abundance: few; v_gene: TRBV7-6; CDR3nt: TGTGCCAGCAGCTTAGGTCAGGGGGGCACCTACGAGCAGTACTTC; CDR3aa: CASSLGQGGTYEQYF